What follows is one T cell receptor beta chain and its context. The antigen remains undetermined. CDR3 length: 14 amino acids. V lost 3 bases and J lost 4, with 12 bases in between. The V gene's germline CDR1 is MNHEY and CDR2 SMNVEV (reference sequence). This entry is derived from a study of T cells in Graves' hyperthyroidism and ophthalmopathy. Study results and limitations: Clonotypes that were expanded in thyroid above 0.001 mostly appeared in blood too.

From RNA transcripts, TCR beta CDR3 regions were amplified. The HTBI primer set was used in a first-round RT-PCR of the TCR CDR3. TCRdb fed the multiplex PCR reads into MiXCR, producing one record per CDR3 protein. The repertoire has approximately 480,000 distinct CDR3 sequences, less than 25% of them found once; the top ten carry approximately 26%. The sample taken for sequencing was blood. The gene calls are TRBV27 and TRBJ2-5; the D gene is possibly TRBD2 (5 bases). The clonotype comes from a man between 18 and 29 years old with Graves' hyperthyroidism. CDR3 sequence: CASSLDSALETQYF. Here the CDR3 DNA reads TGTGCCAGCAGTTTGGACTCAGCGTTAGAGACCCAGTACTTC.